The T cell receptor (beta chain) described here comes from a study of cytomegalovirus exposure and HLA in healthy donors. Researchers ran the PCR with 60 Vbeta and 13 Jbeta primers. Libraries were prepared by immunoSEQ multiplex PCR; TCRdb keeps only in-frame clonotypes and omits some of them. Of 150,000 to 200,000 clones in the sample, over 70% are singletons; the top ten hold 1.5%. The CDR3 is 13 amino acids. V was clipped by 7 bases and J by 6 bases; unmatched bases: 5. Germline CDR1 reads MDHEN; CDR2 reads SYDVKM. The clonotype was recovered from a woman aged 18 to 35 in good health and CMV-seronegative. The chain recombines TRBV28 with TRBJ1-4, with 7 bases lining up with TRBD1. Sequencing was performed on PBMCs. CDR3 sequence: CASISGQDEKLFF. The CDR3 DNA reads TGTGCCAGCATTTCTGGACAGGATGAAAAACTGTTTTTT.